Following are 9 T cell receptor beta chains from one sample sequenced in a study of shared clonotypes between healthy human individuals. Profiled with immunoSEQ multiplex PCR; TCRdb holds only in-frame clones, not every one. The sample lists about 2.1 million clones, 85% to 95% occurring once. Selected positively for CCR7 and CD45RO-negative, naive CD8 cells excluded terminally differentiated effector memory CD45RA+ cells. Specimen: naive CD8+ T cells from PBMCs. Receptor source: a man aged 18 to 35 in good health. Some clones in this sample may be carry-over from other donors' samples.

Turning to this clone: In the same sample, other DNA sequences code for this CDR3. The V call is TRBV6-6, the J call TRBJ2-2; D is undetermined. CDR3 length equals 12 residues. V dropped 2 bases and J dropped 8 bases, with 6 bases sitting between them. The germline V gene has CDR1 MNHNY and CDR2 SVGAGI (reference sequence). As DNA, the CDR3 is TGTGCCAGCAGTTACGGCCCGGGGGAGCTGTTTTTT. Translation: CASSYGPGELFF.

The genes are TRBV7-6 and TRBJ1-4, with no clear D. V shed 3 bases and J shed 0 bases, with 8 bases lying between them. CDR1 is SGHVS and CDR2 is FNYEAQ in the germline V gene. CDR3 length: 15 residues. For the CDR3, the DNA is TGTGCCAGCAGCTTGGGTTCTGCAACTAATGAAAAACTGTTTTTT. It specifies CASSLGSATNEKLFF. The variable domain in full, completed from reference TRBV7-6 and TRBJ1-4, reads GAGVSQSPRYKVTKRGQDVALRCDPISGHVSLYWYRQALGQGPEFLTYFNYEAQQDKSGLPNDRFSAERPEGSISTLTIQRTEQRDSAMYRCASSLGSATNEKLFFGSGTQLSVL.

This rearrangement joins TRBV4-1 to TRBJ2-7, with a tentative D call TRBD2 (5 bases). V gave up 4 bases and J gave up 3 bases, with 16 bases separating them. Germline V gene sequence: CDR1 MGHRA, CDR2 YSYEKL. CDR3 length equals 15 residues. CDR3 amino acids: CASSPRASFFYEQYF. CDR3 bases: TGCGCCAGCAGCCCGCGGGCTAGTTTCTTCTACGAGCAGTACTTC.

V gene TRBV4-1 combines with J gene TRBJ1-2, with a tentative D call TRBD1 (6 bases). The CDR3 sequence is 18 residues long. Trimming took off 4 bases at V and 8 bases at J, with 29 bases between the two ends. The germline CDR1 and CDR2 sequences are MGHRA and YSYEKL. The CDR3 nucleotides read TGCGCCAGCAGCCCGGGCCGGGGACAACTACCCCCACTGGGAGGCTACACCTTC. It yields the protein CASSPGRGQLPPLGGYTF.

This sequence joins TRBV28 and TRBJ1-3; D remains unclear. Germline V lookup: CDR1 MDHEN, CDR2 SYDVKM. The V gene lost 7 bases and the J gene lost 1 base, with 11 bases spanning the gap. The CDR3 runs 14 residues. The CDR3 DNA sequence: TGTGCCAGCACTCTTGTTGGGTCTGGAAACACCATATATTTT. Translation: CASTLVGSGNTIYF. The entire variable domain, with the rest obtained from reference TRBV28 and TRBJ1-3, is as follows: DVKVTQSSRYLVKRTGEKVFLECVQDMDHENMFWYRQDPGLGLRLIYFSYDVKMKEKGDIPEGYSVSREKKERFSLILESASTNQTSMYLCASTLVGSGNTIYFGEGSWLTVV.

V usage is TRBV28 and J usage is TRBJ2-7; a possible D gene is TRBD2 (6 bases). Trimming cost V 3 bases and J 6 bases, with 15 bases left between them. The CDR3 extends over 14 amino acids. Germline V gene sequence: CDR1 MDHEN, CDR2 SYDVKM. The CDR3 sequence is CASSFESRRGEQYF. The CDR3 region has the DNA TGTGCCAGCAGTTTCGAGTCGCGGCGGGGCGAGCAGTACTTC.

This clone was observed once. The chain uses TRBV4-1 and TRBJ2-2; possible D gene TRBD2, 5 bases. Deletions cut 3 bases from V and 6 bases from J, with 14 bases between. The CDR3 contains 15 residues. Per germline, CDR1 MGHRA and CDR2 YSYEKL. The CDR3 loop reads CASSHALTGSGELFF. In DNA, the CDR3 is TGCGCCAGCAGCCACGCCCTTACGGGATCCGGGGAGCTGTTTTTT.

The chain recombines TRBV19 with TRBJ2-5; 12 bases line up with TRBD2. The germline V gene encodes CDR1 LNHDA and CDR2 SQIVND (reference sequence). The V gene end was trimmed by 1 base and the J gene end by 4 bases; junction bases not matched to a gene: 4. The CDR3 loop spans 16 amino acids. CDR3 DNA sequence: TGTGCCAGTAGTATAGGATCGGGACTAGCGGGAGAGACCCAGTACTTC. Its protein is CASSIGSGLAGETQYF.

The chain joins TRBV30 to TRBJ2-1; possibly TRBD1 for D (7 bases). V lost 3 bases and J lost 10, with 22 bases in between. CDR3 length: 15 amino acids. The germline V gene encodes CDR1 GTSNPN and CDR2 SVGIG (reference sequence). This chain's CDR3 is CAWSLPRQGGGEQFF. The CDR3 DNA reads TGTGCCTGGAGCTTACCGAGACAGGGAGGAGGAGAGCAGTTCTTC. The whole variable domain, remainder taken from reference TRBV30 and TRBJ2-1, is SQTIHQWPATLVQPVGSPLSLECTVEGTSNPNLYWYRQAAGRGLQLLFYSVGIGQISSEVPQNLSASRPQDRQFILSSKKLLLSDSGFYLCAWSLPRQGGGEQFFGPGTRLTVL.